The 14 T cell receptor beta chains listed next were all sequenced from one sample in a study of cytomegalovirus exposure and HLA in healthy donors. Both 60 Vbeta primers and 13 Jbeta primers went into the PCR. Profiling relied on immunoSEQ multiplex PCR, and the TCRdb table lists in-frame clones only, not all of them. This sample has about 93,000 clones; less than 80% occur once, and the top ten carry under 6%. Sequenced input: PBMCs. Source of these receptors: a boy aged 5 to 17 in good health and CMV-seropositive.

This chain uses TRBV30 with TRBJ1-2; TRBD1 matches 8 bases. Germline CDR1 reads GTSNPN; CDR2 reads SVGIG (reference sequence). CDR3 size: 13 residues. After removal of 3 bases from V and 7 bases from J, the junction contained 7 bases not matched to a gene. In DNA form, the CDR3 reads TGTGCCTGGAGCTCACAGGGGGAGTCTGGCTACACCTTC. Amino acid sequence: CAWSSQGESGYTF.

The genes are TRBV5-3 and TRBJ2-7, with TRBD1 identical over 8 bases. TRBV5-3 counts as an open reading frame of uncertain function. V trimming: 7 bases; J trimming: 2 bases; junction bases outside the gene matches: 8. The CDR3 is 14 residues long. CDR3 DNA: TGTGCCAGACACCGGGACAGGTACACCTACGAGCAGTACTTC. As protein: CARHRDRYTYEQYF.

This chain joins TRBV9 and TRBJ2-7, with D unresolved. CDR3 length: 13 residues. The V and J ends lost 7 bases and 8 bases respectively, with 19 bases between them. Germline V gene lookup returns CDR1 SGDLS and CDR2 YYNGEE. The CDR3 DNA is TGTGCCAGCGGTTTAAATAGAAGAGGCCAGCAGTACTTC. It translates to CASGLNRRGQQYF.

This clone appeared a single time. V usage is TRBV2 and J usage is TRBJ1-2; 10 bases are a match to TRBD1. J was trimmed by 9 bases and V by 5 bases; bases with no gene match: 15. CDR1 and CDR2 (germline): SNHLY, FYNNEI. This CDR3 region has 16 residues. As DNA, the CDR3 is TGTGCCAGCAGTTCGGGACAGGGGCGTATCTATAGTAGCTACACCTTC. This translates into CASSSGQGRIYSSYTF. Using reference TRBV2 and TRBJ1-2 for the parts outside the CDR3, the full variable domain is EPEVTQTPSHQVTQMGQEVILRCVPISNHLYFYWYRQILGQKVEFLVSFYNNEISEKSEIFDDQFSVERPDGSNFTLKIRSTKLEDSAMYFCASSSGQGRIYSSYTFGSGTRLTVV.

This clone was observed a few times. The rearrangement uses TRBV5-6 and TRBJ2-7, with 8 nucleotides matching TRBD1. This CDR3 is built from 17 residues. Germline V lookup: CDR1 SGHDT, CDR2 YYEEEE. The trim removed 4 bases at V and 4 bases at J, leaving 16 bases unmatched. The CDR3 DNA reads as TGTGCCAGCAGCCGGGCAGGGGGCGTCCCCTTTGTGTACGAGCAGTACTTC. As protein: CASSRAGGVPFVYEQYF.

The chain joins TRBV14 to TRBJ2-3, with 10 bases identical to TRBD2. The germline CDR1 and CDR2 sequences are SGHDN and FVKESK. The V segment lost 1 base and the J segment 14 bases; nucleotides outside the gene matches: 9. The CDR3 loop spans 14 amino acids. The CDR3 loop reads CASSQVPSGSFMYF. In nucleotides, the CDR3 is TGTGCCAGCAGCCAAGTGCCTAGCGGGAGTTTTATGTATTTT.

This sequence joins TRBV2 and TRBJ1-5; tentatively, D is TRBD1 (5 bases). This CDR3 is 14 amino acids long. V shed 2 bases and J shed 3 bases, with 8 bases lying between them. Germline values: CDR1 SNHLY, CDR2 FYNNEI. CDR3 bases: TGTGCCAGCAGTGAATTGACAGACAATCAGCCCCAGCATTTT. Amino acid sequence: CASSELTDNQPQHF.

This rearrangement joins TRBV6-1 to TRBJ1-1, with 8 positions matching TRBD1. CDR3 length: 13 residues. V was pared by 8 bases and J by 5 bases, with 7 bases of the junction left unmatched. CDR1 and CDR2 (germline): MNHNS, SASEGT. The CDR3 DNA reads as TGTGCCAGCTTAGACAGGGGAGATACTGAAGCTTTCTTT. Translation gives CASLDRGDTEAFF.

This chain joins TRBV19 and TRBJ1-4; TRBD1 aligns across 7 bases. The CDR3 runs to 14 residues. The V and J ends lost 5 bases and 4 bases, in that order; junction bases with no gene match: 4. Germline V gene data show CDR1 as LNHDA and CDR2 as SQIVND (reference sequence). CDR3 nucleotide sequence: TGTGCCAGTAGTCACCGGGACAGTAATGAAAAACTGTTTTTT. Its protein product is CASSHRDSNEKLFF.

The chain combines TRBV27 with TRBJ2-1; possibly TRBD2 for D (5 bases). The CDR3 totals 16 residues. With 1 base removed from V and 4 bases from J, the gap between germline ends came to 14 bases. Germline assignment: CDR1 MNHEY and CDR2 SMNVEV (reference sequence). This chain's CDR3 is CASSLYTQAAYNEQFF. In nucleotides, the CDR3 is TGTGCCAGCAGTTTATATACTCAAGCGGCGTACAATGAGCAGTTCTTC.

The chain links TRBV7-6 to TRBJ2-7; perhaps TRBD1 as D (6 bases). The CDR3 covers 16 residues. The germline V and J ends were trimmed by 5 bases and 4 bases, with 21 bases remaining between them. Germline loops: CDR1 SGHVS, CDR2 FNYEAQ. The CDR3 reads CASSPFPQGKRYEQYF. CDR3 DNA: TGTGCCAGCAGCCCATTCCCACAGGGAAAAAGATACGAGCAGTACTTC.

CDR3 in DNA: TGTGCCAGCAGTTTGCGTCCATCTCAGGGGTACGAGCAGTACTTC. Translation gives CASSLRPSQGYEQYF. This chain connects TRBV6-5 to TRBJ2-7, with D tentatively TRBD1 (6 bases). This CDR3 is built from 15 residues. The germline V gene encodes CDR1 MNHEY and CDR2 SVGAGI. The ends were cut back, 4 bases at V and 4 bases at J, with 17 bases in the middle.

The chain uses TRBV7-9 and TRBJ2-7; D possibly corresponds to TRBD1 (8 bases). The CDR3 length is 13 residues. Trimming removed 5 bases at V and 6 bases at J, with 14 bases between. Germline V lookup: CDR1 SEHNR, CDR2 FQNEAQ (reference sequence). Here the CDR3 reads CASSPQGGSEQYF. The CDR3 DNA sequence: TGTGCCAGCAGCCCACAGGGGGGGAGCGAGCAGTACTTC.

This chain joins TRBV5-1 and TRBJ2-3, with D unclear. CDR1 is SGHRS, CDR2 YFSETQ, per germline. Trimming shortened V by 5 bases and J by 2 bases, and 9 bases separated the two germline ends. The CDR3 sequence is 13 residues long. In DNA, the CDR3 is TGCGCCAGCAGTGTCAGTTACACAGATACGCAGTATTTT. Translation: CASSVSYTDTQYF. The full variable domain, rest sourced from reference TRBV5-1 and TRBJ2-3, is KAGVTQTPRYLIKTRGQQVTLSCSPISGHRSVSWYQQTPGQGLQFLFEYFSETQRNKGNFPGRFSGRQFSNSRSEMNVSTLELGDSALYLCASSVSYTDTQYFGPGTRLTVL.